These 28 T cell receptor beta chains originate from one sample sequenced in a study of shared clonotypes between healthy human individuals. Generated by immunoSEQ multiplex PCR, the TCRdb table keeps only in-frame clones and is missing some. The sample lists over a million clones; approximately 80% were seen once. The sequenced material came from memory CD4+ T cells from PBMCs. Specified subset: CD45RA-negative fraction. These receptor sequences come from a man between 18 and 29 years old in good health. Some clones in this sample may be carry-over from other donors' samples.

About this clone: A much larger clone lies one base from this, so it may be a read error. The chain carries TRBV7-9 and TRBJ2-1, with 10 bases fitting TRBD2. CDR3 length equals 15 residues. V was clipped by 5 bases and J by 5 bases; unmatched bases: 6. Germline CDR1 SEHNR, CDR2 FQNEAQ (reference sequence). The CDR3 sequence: CASSPGLAANNEQFF. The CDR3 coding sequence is TGTGCCAGCAGCCCCGGACTAGCGGCAAACAATGAGCAGTTCTTC.

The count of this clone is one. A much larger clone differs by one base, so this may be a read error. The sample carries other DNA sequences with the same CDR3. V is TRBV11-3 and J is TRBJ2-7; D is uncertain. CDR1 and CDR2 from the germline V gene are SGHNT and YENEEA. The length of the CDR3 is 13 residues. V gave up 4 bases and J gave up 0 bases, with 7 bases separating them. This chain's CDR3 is CASSSGSSYEQYF. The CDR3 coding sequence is TGTGCCAGCAGCTCCGGGTCCTCCTACGAGCAGTACTTC.

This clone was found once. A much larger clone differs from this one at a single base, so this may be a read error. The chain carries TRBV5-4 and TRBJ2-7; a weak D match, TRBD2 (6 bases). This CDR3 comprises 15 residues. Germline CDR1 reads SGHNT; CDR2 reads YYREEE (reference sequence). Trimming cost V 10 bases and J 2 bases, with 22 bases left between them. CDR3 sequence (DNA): TGTGCCGGCACCCCCGGGGTAGCGGCCACCTACGAGCAGTACTTC. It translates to CAGTPGVAATYEQYF.

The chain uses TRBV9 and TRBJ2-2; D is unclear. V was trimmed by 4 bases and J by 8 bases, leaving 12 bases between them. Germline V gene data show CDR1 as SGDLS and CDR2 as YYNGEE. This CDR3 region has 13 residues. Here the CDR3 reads CASSSSLSGELFF. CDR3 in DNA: TGTGCCAGCAGCTCCTCACTTTCTGGGGAGCTGTTTTTT.

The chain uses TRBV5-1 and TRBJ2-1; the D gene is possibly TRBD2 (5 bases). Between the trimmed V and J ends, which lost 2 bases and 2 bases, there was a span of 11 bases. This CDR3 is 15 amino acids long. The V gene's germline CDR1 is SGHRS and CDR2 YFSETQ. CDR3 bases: TGCGCCAGCAGCTTAAGCGGAACAACCTACAATGAGCAGTTCTTC. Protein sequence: CASSLSGTTYNEQFF.

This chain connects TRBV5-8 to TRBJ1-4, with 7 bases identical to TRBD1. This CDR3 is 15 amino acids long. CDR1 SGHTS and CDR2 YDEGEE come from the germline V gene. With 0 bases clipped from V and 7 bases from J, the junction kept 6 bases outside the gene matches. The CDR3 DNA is TGTGCCAGCAGCTTGGATGGCAGGGGGGGTGAAAAACTGTTTTTT. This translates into CASSLDGRGGEKLFF.

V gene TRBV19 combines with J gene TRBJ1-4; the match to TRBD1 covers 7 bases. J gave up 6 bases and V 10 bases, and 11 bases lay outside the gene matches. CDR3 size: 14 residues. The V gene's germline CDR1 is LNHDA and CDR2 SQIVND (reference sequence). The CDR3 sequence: CAIQRGQVDEKLFF. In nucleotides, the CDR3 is TGTGCCATTCAGAGGGGGCAGGTAGATGAAAAACTGTTTTTT.

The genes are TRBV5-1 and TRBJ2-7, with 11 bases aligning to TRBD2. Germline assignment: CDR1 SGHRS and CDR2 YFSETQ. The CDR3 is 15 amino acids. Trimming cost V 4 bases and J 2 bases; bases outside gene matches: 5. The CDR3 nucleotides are TGCGCCAGCAGCCGGACTAGCGGGCAAACCTACGAGCAGTACTTC. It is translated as CASSRTSGQTYEQYF.

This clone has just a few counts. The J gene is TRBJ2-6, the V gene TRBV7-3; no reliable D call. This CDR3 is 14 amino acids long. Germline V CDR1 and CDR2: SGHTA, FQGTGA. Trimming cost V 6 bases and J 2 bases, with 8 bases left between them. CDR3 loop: CASSYTAGANVLTF. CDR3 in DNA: TGTGCCAGCAGTTACACTGCTGGGGCCAACGTCCTGACTTTC.

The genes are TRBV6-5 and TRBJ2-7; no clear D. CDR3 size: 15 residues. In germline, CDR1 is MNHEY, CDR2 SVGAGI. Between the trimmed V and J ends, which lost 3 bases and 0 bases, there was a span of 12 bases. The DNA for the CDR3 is TGTGCCAGCAGTTATGACCGAACCAGCTCCTACGAGCAGTACTTC. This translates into CASSYDRTSSYEQYF.

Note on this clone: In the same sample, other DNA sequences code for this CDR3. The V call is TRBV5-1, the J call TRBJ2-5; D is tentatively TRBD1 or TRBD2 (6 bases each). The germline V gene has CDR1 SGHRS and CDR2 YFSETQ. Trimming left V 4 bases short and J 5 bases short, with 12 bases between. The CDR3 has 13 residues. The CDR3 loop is CASSPGATETQYF. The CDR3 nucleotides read TGCGCCAGCAGCCCGGGGGCAACGGAGACCCAGTACTTC.

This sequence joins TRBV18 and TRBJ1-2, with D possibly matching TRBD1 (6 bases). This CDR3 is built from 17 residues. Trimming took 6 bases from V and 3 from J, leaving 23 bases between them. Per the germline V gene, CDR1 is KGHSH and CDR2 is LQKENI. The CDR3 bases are TGTGCCAGCTCGCCGCTGAGTGGGGGCGCTCAGGACTATGGCTACACCTTC. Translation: CASSPLSGGAQDYGYTF.

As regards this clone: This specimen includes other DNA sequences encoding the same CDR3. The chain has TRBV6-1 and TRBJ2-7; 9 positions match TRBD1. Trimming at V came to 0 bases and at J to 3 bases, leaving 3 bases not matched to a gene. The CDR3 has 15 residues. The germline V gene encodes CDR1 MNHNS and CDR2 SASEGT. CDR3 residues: CASSEARDRVYEQYF. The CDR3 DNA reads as TGTGCCAGCAGTGAAGCGAGGGACAGGGTCTACGAGCAGTACTTC.

DNA of the CDR3: TGTGCTAGTGGTTTGGGACCTGGCACAGATACGCAGTATTTT. This encodes CASGLGPGTDTQYF. The chain recombines TRBV12-5 with TRBJ2-3; D is uncertain. Trimming left V 1 base short and J 1 base short, with 6 bases between. In germline, CDR1 is LGHNT, CDR2 FRNRAP. The CDR3 contains 14 residues.

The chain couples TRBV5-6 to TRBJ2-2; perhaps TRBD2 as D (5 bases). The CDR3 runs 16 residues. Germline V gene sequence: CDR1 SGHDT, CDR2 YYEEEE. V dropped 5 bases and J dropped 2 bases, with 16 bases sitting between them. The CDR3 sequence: CASSSLLAANTGELFF. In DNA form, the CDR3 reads TGTGCCAGCAGTTCCCTCCTAGCCGCTAACACCGGGGAGCTGTTTTTT.

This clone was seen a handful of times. CDR3 bases: TGCGCCAGCAGCCTACCTAGCGGGAGGGCCACCTACAATGAGCAGTTCTTC. It encodes CASSLPSGRATYNEQFF. V gene TRBV5-1 combines with J gene TRBJ2-1; 12 positions match TRBD2. With 4 bases clipped from V and 2 bases from J, the junction kept 7 bases outside the gene matches. Looked up from germline, CDR1 is SGHRS and CDR2 is YFSETQ. The CDR3 sequence is 17 residues long.

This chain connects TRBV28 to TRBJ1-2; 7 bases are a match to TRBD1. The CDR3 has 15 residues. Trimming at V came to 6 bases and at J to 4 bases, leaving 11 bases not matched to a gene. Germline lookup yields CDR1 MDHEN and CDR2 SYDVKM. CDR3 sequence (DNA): TGTGCCAGCAGCCCAGGGGGGGTCGAAGGCTATGGCTACACCTTC. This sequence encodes CASSPGGVEGYGYTF.

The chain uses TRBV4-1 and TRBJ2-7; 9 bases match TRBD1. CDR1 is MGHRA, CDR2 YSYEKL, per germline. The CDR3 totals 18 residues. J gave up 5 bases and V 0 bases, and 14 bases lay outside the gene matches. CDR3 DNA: TGCGCCAGCAGCCAAGATTTAACTAAGGGGACAGGGACCGACGAGCAGTACTTC. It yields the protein CASSQDLTKGTGTDEQYF.

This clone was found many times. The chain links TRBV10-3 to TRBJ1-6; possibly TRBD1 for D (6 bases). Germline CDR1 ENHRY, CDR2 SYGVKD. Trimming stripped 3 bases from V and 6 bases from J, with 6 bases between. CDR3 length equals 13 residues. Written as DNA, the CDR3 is TGTGCCATCAGTGACAGGGGTAATTCACCCCTCCACTTT. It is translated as CAISDRGNSPLHF.

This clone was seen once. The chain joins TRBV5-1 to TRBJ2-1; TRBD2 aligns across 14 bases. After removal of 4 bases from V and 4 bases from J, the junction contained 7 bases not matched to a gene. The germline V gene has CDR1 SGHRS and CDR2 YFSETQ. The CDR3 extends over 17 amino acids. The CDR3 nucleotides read TGCGCCAGCAGCACCGGGACTAGCGGGAGTTTTTACAATGAGCAGTTCTTC. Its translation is CASSTGTSGSFYNEQFF.

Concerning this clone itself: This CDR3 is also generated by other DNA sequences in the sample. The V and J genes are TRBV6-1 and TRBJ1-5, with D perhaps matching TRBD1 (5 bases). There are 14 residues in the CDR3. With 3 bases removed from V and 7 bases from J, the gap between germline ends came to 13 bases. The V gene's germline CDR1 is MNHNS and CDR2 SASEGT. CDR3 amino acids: CASSDSGGGQPQHF. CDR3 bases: TGTGCCAGCAGTGATTCGGGGGGAGGGCAGCCCCAGCATTTT.

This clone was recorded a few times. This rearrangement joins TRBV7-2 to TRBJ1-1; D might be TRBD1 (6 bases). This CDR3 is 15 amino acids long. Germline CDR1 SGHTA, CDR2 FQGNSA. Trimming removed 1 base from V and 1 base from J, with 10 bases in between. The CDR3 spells CASSLVGGANTEAFF. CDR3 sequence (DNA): TGTGCCAGCAGCTTAGTTGGGGGGGCGAACACTGAAGCTTTCTTT. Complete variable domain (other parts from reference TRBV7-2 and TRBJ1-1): GAGVSQSPSNKVTEKGKDVELRCDPISGHTALYWYRQSLGQGLEFLIYFQGNSAPDKSGLPSDRFSAERTGGSVSTLTIQRTQQEDSAVYLCASSLVGGANTEAFFGQGTRLTVV.

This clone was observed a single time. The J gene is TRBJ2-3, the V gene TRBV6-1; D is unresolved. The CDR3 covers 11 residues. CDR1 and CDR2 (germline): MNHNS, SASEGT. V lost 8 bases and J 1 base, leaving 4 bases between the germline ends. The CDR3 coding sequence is TGTGCCAGCGCGCGCACAGATACGCAGTATTTT. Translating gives CASARTDTQYF.

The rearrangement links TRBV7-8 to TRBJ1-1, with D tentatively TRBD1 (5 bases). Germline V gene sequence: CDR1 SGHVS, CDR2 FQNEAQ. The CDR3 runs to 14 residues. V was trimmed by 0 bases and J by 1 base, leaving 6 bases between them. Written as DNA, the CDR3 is TGTGCCAGCAGCTTAGCCACAGGGAACACTGAAGCTTTCTTT. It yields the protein CASSLATGNTEAFF.

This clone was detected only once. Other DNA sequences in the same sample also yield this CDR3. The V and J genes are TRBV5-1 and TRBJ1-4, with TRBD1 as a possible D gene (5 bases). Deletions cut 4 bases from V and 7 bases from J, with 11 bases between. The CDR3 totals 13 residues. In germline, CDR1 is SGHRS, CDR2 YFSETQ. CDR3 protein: CASSPGPGEKLFF. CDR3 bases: TGCGCCAGCAGCCCGGGGCCGGGTGAAAAACTGTTTTTT.

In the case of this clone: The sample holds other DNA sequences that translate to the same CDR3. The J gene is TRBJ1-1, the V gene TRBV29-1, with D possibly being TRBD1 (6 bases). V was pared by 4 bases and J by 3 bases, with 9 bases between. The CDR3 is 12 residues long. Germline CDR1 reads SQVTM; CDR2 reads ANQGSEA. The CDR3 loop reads CSVGRGHTEAFF. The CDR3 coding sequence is TGCAGCGTTGGCAGGGGCCACACTGAAGCTTTCTTT.

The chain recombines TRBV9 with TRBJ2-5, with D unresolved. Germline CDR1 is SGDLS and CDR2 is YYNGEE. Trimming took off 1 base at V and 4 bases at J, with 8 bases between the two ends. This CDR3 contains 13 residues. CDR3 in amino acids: CASSVRPRETQYF. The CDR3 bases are TGTGCCAGCAGCGTACGCCCAAGAGAGACCCAGTACTTC.

The CDR3 sequence is CASSRTQGSGSYEQYF. The CDR3 DNA reads as TGTGCCAGCTCACGAACACAGGGGTCGGGATCCTACGAGCAGTACTTC. The chain joins TRBV18 to TRBJ2-7; 7 nucleotides align to TRBD1. Per germline, CDR1 KGHSH and CDR2 LQKENI. The CDR3 has 16 residues. V lost 4 bases to trimming and J lost 1 base; unmatched junction nucleotides: 10.